Given below is one T cell receptor beta chain in context. Antigen specificity is unknown. This sample is drawn from a study of T cell responses to AZD1222 COVID-19 vaccine. Overall study: Timing groups of about 4 and about 12 weeks for second doses were pooled. Study findings and constraints: Donors, mostly white British, included more females; clonal diversity was possibly underestimated. Sampling captured repertoires only after the peak T cell response.

V shed 5 bases and J 7 bases; nucleotides not matched to a gene: 3. The CDR3 length is 13 residues. The germline V gene has CDR1 SEHNR and CDR2 FQNEAQ (reference sequence). Sequencing was performed with immunoSEQ multiplex PCR; in TCRdb, only in-frame clones are kept and a portion is missing. This table holds about 100,000 clones, 90% found once. The chain links TRBV7-9 to TRBJ2-7, with TRBD2 identical over 12 bases. This TCR came from an adult in good health. The specimen comprised peripheral blood, sampled on day 0 of AZD1222 vaccination. CDR3 protein: CASSPSGGAEQYF. The CDR3, as DNA: TGTGCCAGCAGCCCTAGCGGGGGGGCTGAGCAGTACTTC.